This TCR beta chain derives from a study of blood T cell repertoires in COVID-19. Study background: Sample material is recorded as cDNA or gDNA derived from T cells, B-cell-depleted T cells, or PBMCs.

In the original processing: Reference gene primer amplification gave nucleated cell count estimates. Clones were sequenced by immunoSEQ multiplex PCR, and TCRdb holds only the in-frame ones, with some missing. Clonal size and the V and J genes are those of that table, whereas D and trimming came from the DNA. The data show 310,000 or so clones, roughly 90% seen once. The V segment lost 6 bases and the J segment 2 bases; nucleotides outside the gene matches: 5. This CDR3 has 15 residues. Germline V lookup: CDR1 SGHAT, CDR2 FQNNGV. The receptor's source is a woman aged 50 to 65 with active or convalescent COVID-19. J is TRBJ2-1 and V is TRBV11-2, with TRBD1 matching over 9 bases. The sample consisted of peripheral blood. CDR3 in amino acids: CASRTGTGPYNEQFF. The CDR3 coding sequence is TGTGCCAGCAGGACCGGGACAGGGCCCTACAATGAGCAGTTCTTC.